The 26 T cell receptor beta chains in this list originate from one sample, sequenced in a study of neoadjuvant anti-PD-1 for oral cavity cancer. The assay was immunoSEQ multiplex PCR, and TCRdb's table has in-frame clones only and misses some. This table holds roughly 14,000 clones, roughly 70% found once. Time point indicated: after neoadjuvant nivolumab, at surgical resection. Sequences were derived from PBMCs, sampled after nivolumab (anti-PD-1) treatment. The source is a person aged 35-79 years with oral cavity squamous cell carcinoma.

The count of this clone is one. The chain links TRBV6-5 to TRBJ1-3; D is undetermined. Germline CDR1 reads MNHEY; CDR2 reads SVGAGI. Trimming removed 4 bases at V and 0 bases at J, with 7 bases between. This CDR3 comprises 14 residues. The CDR3 DNA follows: TGTGCCAGCAGTTTGGGGTTCTCTGGAAACACCATATATTTT. It encodes CASSLGFSGNTIYF.

The rearrangement joins TRBV14 to TRBJ1-2, with TRBD1 as a possible D gene (6 bases). The V end lost 4 bases, the J end lost 8 bases, and 17 bases lay between the germline ends. From germline, CDR1 is SGHDN and CDR2 FVKESK. The CDR3 has 14 residues. The CDR3 DNA reads as TGTGCCAGCAGCCGCTTTACGGGGGCAGAGGGCTACACCTTC. It yields the protein CASSRFTGAEGYTF.

The chain carries TRBV6-1 and TRBJ2-2, with TRBD1 identical over 8 bases. This CDR3 contains 15 residues. From germline, CDR1 is MNHNS and CDR2 SASEGT. The V gene end was trimmed by 5 bases and the J gene end by 4 bases; junction bases not matched to a gene: 6. The CDR3 DNA reads TGTGCCAGCAGTCGGGGGACAGGCGTCACCGGGGAGCTGTTTTTT. Translation gives CASSRGTGVTGELFF.

The chain recombines TRBV4-1 with TRBJ2-5; TRBD2 agrees at 8 bases. The V segment lost 1 base and the J segment 2 bases; nucleotides outside the gene matches: 3. CDR1 and CDR2 from the germline V gene are MGHRA and YSYEKL. This CDR3 has 15 amino acids. The CDR3 is CASSQGVAGQETQYF. The CDR3 bases are TGCGCCAGCAGCCAAGGGGTAGCGGGGCAAGAGACCCAGTACTTC.

V and J are TRBV2 and TRBJ2-7, with D possibly being TRBD2 (6 bases). Germline V lookup: CDR1 SNHLY, CDR2 FYNNEI. This CDR3 comprises 14 residues. Trimming removed 2 bases at V and 2 bases at J, with 10 bases between. The CDR3 loop reads CASSELAQTYEQYF. In nucleotides, the CDR3 is TGTGCCAGCAGTGAACTAGCGCAAACCTACGAGCAGTACTTC.

Written as DNA, the CDR3 is TGTGCCAGCAGCCCGGCGGGGGGAATCGAGCAGTACTTC. Its translation: CASSPAGGIEQYF. The V and J genes are TRBV11-3 and TRBJ2-7, with 8 bases aligning to TRBD2. V was clipped by 5 bases and J by 6 bases; unmatched bases: 6. This CDR3 spans 13 amino acids. In germline, CDR1 is SGHNT, CDR2 YENEEA.

The DNA for the CDR3 is TGTGCCAGCAGTATTCCGGGACAGGGGGTCTATGGCTACACCTTC. Translating it yields CASSIPGQGVYGYTF. The chain carries TRBV28 and TRBJ1-2; 11 bases map to TRBD1. CDR1 MDHEN and CDR2 SYDVKM come from the germline V gene. Trimming took 5 bases from V and 4 from J; bases not matched to a gene: 6. The CDR3 contains 15 residues.

J is TRBJ1-5 and V is TRBV6-6, with 8 bases identical to TRBD1. The CDR3 is 15 amino acids. Germline-derived CDR1 and CDR2 are MNHNY and SVGAGI (reference sequence). V shed 6 bases, J shed 0 bases, and the junction held 4 bases outside the gene matches. Written as DNA, the CDR3 is TGTGCCAGCAGCCGTGGGACAGGTAGCAATCAGCCCCAGCATTTT. Protein product: CASSRGTGSNQPQHF.

This clone was counted a few times. The genes are TRBV4-1 and TRBJ2-7; D may match TRBD1 or TRBD2 (5 bases each). The V gene lost 1 base and the J gene lost 5 bases, with 21 bases spanning the gap. This CDR3 contains 17 residues. Looked up from germline, CDR1 is MGHRA and CDR2 is YSYEKL. This CDR3 is CASSQVSTGTWVDEQYF. The CDR3 nucleotides are TGCGCCAGCAGCCAAGTTAGTACGGGGACCTGGGTCGACGAGCAGTACTTC.

V and J are TRBV6-1 and TRBJ2-1, with D maybe TRBD2 (5 bases). The V gene's germline CDR1 is MNHNS and CDR2 SASEGT. The CDR3 runs to 16 residues. V lost 4 bases to trimming and J lost 6 bases, with 19 bases between them. CDR3 sequence: CASSGLSGNPSNEQFF. Here the CDR3 DNA reads TGTGCCAGCAGTGGCCTTTCGGGAAACCCGAGCAATGAGCAGTTCTTC.

V usage is TRBV5-1 and J usage is TRBJ1-1; D uncertain. Trimming took 0 bases from V and 5 from J, leaving 14 bases between them. Germline CDR1 reads SGHRS; CDR2 reads YFSETQ. The CDR3 is 15 amino acids. The CDR3 DNA is TGCGCCAGCAGCTTGGAGCGCCCAGGAGGGACTGAAGCTTTCTTT. Encoded protein: CASSLERPGGTEAFF.

The chain joins TRBV7-3 to TRBJ1-5, with a tentative D call TRBD1 (6 bases). The CDR3 is made up of 13 amino acids. CDR1 and CDR2 from the germline V gene are SGHTA and FQGTGA. V lost 4 bases and J lost 7, with 11 bases in between. The CDR3, as DNA: TGTGCCAGCAGCTCCAGGGGTGGCCAGCCCCAGCATTTT. It translates to CASSSRGGQPQHF.

In its sample, this clone was seen a few times. The J gene is TRBJ2-5, the V gene TRBV27; 7 bases map to TRBD2. The CDR3 runs to 14 residues. The V and J ends lost 5 bases and 5 bases, in that order; junction bases with no gene match: 8. Germline assignment: CDR1 MNHEY and CDR2 SMNVEV (reference sequence). CDR3 nucleotides: TGTGCCAGCAGTCTGGGAGGGCTTAGGGAGACCCAGTACTTC. This encodes CASSLGGLRETQYF.

The V call is TRBV29-1, the J call TRBJ1-1; D is uncertain. The V gene's germline CDR1 is SQVTM and CDR2 ANQGSEA. V was cut by 7 bases and J by 0 bases, with 9 bases left in between. The CDR3 loop spans 12 amino acids. The CDR3 region has the DNA TGCAGCGCCGAAGGAGTGAACACTGAAGCTTTCTTT. This translates into CSAEGVNTEAFF.

The chain carries TRBV28 and TRBJ2-7; D perhaps matches TRBD2 (6 bases). The CDR3 contains 17 residues. V was clipped by 5 bases and J by 0 bases, with 20 bases between them. CDR1 is MDHEN and CDR2 is SYDVKM in the germline V gene. CDR3 amino acids: CASSSWAAGSPSYEQYF. The CDR3 DNA follows: TGTGCCAGCAGTAGTTGGGCAGCGGGTTCCCCCTCCTACGAGCAGTACTTC.

This clone was recorded a few times. V is TRBV10-1 and J is TRBJ2-2, with a tentative D call TRBD1 (5 bases). The CDR3 runs to 12 residues. Germline V gene data show CDR1 as WNHNN and CDR2 as SYGVQD (reference sequence). Trimming shortened V by 10 bases and J by 5 bases, and 11 bases separated the two germline ends. The CDR3 spells CATKGSTGELFF. CDR3 nucleotide sequence: TGCGCCACGAAGGGGTCTACCGGGGAGCTGTTTTTT.

The chain uses TRBV2 and TRBJ2-5; 11 bases agree with TRBD1. Per germline, CDR1 SNHLY and CDR2 FYNNEI. This CDR3 is built from 15 residues. V lost 5 bases, J lost 5 bases, and 7 bases stayed unmatched. This chain's CDR3 is CASSQDRGPTETQYF. CDR3 coding DNA: TGTGCCAGCAGTCAGGACAGGGGGCCGACGGAGACCCAGTACTTC. The full variable domain, completed using reference TRBV2 and TRBJ2-5, is EPEVTQTPSHQVTQMGQEVILRCVPISNHLYFYWYRQILGQKVEFLVSFYNNEISEKSEIFDDQFSVERPDGSNFTLKIRSTKLEDSAMYFCASSQDRGPTETQYFGPGTRLLVL.

This chain connects TRBV9 to TRBJ1-4; 7 bases map to TRBD1. With V trimmed by 3 bases and J by 5 bases, 4 bases remained unmatched. Looked up from germline, CDR1 is SGDLS and CDR2 is YYNGEE. There are 14 residues in the CDR3. The DNA of the CDR3 is TGTGCCAGCAGCGAGACAGGGCGGAATGAAAAACTGTTTTTT. Translated: CASSETGRNEKLFF.

The chain has TRBV28 and TRBJ1-5; D gene ambiguous. CDR3 length equals 15 residues. V gave up 7 bases and J gave up 3 bases, with 16 bases separating them. Germline loops: CDR1 MDHEN, CDR2 SYDVKM. DNA for the CDR3: TGTGCCAGCACCCCTTCCGGGGAATTCAATCAGCCCCAGCATTTT. It specifies CASTPSGEFNQPQHF.

This chain links TRBV28 with TRBJ1-2; TRBD1 might be the D (6 bases). The length of the CDR3 is 14 residues. V was pared by 5 bases and J by 4 bases, with 14 bases between. The germline V gene encodes CDR1 MDHEN and CDR2 SYDVKM. The CDR3 DNA reads TGTGCCAGCAGTGATTCGGGCAGGGGCTATGGCTACACCTTC. The encoded protein is CASSDSGRGYGYTF.

The chain's CDR3 is CASSPPGDTEAFF. The CDR3 DNA follows: TGTGCCAGCAGCCCTCCAGGGGACACTGAAGCTTTCTTT. The chain carries TRBV7-9 and TRBJ1-1, with D possibly TRBD1 on 6 matching bases. This CDR3 region has 13 residues. With 5 bases removed from V and 3 bases from J, the gap between germline ends came to 10 bases. In germline, CDR1 is SEHNR, CDR2 FQNEAQ (reference sequence).

The chain joins TRBV10-3 to TRBJ1-1; 8 positions agree with TRBD1. Germline values: CDR1 ENHRY, CDR2 SYGVKD. The CDR3 runs to 14 residues. The ends lost 6 bases at V and 0 bases at J; junction bases unmatched: 3. The CDR3 DNA is TGTGCCATCAGGGACAGGGAGATGAACACTGAAGCTTTCTTT. It translates to CAIRDREMNTEAFF.

The genes are TRBV30 and TRBJ1-3; no firm D call. In germline, CDR1 is GTSNPN, CDR2 SVGIG (reference sequence). CDR3 length: 16 amino acids. V was trimmed by 0 bases and J by 4 bases, leaving 16 bases between them. The CDR3 DNA reads as TGTGCCTGGAGTGTAAGCAGGTTGTGGGGAGGAAACACCATATATTTT. It encodes CAWSVSRLWGGNTIYF.

The chain carries TRBV29-1 and TRBJ2-2, with D unresolved. Germline values: CDR1 SQVTM, CDR2 ANQGSEA. The CDR3 is 11 amino acids. Trimming removed 4 bases at V and 6 bases at J, with 6 bases between. CDR3 nucleotide sequence: TGCAGCGTTGCCGCACCCGGGGAGCTGTTTTTT. It codes for CSVAAPGELFF.

This rearrangement joins TRBV7-2 to TRBJ2-1; D is tentatively TRBD1 or TRBD2 (5 bases each). Germline CDR1 and CDR2: SGHTA and FQGNSA. This CDR3 spans 16 amino acids. V was shortened by 2 bases and J by 0 bases, with 11 bases between the two germline ends. CDR3 sequence reads: CASSLQNGASYNEQFF. The CDR3 nucleotides are TGTGCCAGCAGCTTACAGAACGGGGCCTCCTACAATGAGCAGTTCTTC.

This rearrangement joins TRBV14 to TRBJ2-5; the match to TRBD2 covers 15 bases. J gave up 0 bases and V 5 bases, and 7 bases lay outside the gene matches. CDR1 and CDR2 from the germline V gene are SGHDN and FVKESK. This CDR3 spans 18 amino acids. The CDR3 DNA sequence: TGTGCCAGCAGCAAGGGACTAGCGGGAGGAGGGTACCAAGAGACCCAGTACTTC. It is translated as CASSKGLAGGGYQETQYF.